Following are 9 T cell receptor beta chains from one sample sequenced in a study of response to subunit inactivated influenza vaccine. In TCRdb, the RT-PCR reads were re-called with MiXCR into one record per CDR3 protein. The sample consists of a few hundred thousand distinct CDR3 sequences, 12% to 15% of them appearing once. The sample consisted of PBMCs from blood, taken roughly 12 days after vaccination. These receptors originate from a man aged 50 or older who received an inactivated influenza vaccine.

The chain combines TRBV2 with TRBJ2-7; D might be TRBD1 or TRBD2, each matching 6 bases. CDR1 SNHLY and CDR2 FYNNEI come from the germline V gene. Trimming pared 4 bases from V and 5 bases from J, leaving 12 bases between. This CDR3 spans 13 amino acids. Here the CDR3 reads CASSARGQDEQYF. DNA for the CDR3: TGTGCCAGCAGTGCCCGGGGGCAGGACGAGCAGTACTTC. Full variable domain (remainder filled in from reference TRBV2 and TRBJ2-7): EPEVTQTPSHQVTQMGQEVILRCVPISNHLYFYWYRQILGQKVEFLVSFYNNEISEKSEIFDDQFSVERPDGSNFTLKIRSTKLEDSAMYFCASSARGQDEQYFGPGTRLTVT.

This clonotype was counted at least ten times. V usage is TRBV28 and J usage is TRBJ2-3; 10 bases are a match to TRBD2. This CDR3 comprises 14 residues. Germline CDR1 and CDR2: MDHEN and SYDVKM. The V and J ends lost 5 bases and 4 bases, in that order; junction bases with no gene match: 3. As DNA, the CDR3 is TGTGCCAGCAGTCCCGGGACTAGCGCAGATACGCAGTATTTT. Its protein is CASSPGTSADTQYF.

The chain employs TRBV12-3 or TRBV12-4 and TRBJ1-1, with no clear D. Trimming took off 2 bases at V and 1 base at J, with 8 bases between the two ends. The CDR3 extends over 14 amino acids. CDR3 DNA: TGTGCCAGCAGTTTAAGGGTTACGAACACTGAAGCTTTCTTT. It codes for CASSLRVTNTEAFF.

The sample holds a few counts of this clonotype. The rearrangement links TRBV10-3 to TRBJ2-3; D not certain. Trimming removed 0 bases at V and 0 bases at J, with 16 bases between. This CDR3 is 18 amino acids long. Germline lookup yields CDR1 ENHRY and CDR2 SYGVKD. The CDR3 spells CAISESIATAASTDTQYF. The CDR3 bases are TGTGCCATCAGTGAGTCGATCGCTACCGCAGCTAGCACAGATACGCAGTATTTT.

This clonotype was counted a few times. The chain employs TRBV14 and TRBJ1-2; 7 bases are a match to TRBD1. V was clipped by 4 bases and J by 8 bases; unmatched bases: 13. The germline V gene has CDR1 SGHDN and CDR2 FVKESK. CDR3 length: 15 amino acids. CDR3 coding DNA: TGTGCCAGCAGCCTAGATAGGACAGGACCCAACGGCTACACCTTC. Translation: CASSLDRTGPNGYTF.

This clonotype was observed a few times. The chain is built from TRBV10-3 and TRBJ2-7, with TRBD2 identical over 7 bases. The CDR3 has 14 amino acids. Per the germline V gene, CDR1 is ENHRY and CDR2 is SYGVKD. The ends lost 10 bases at V and 5 bases at J; junction bases unmatched: 14. The CDR3 DNA is TGTGCCACCCGATTGACGGGAGGATTTAACGAGCAGTACTTC. It specifies CATRLTGGFNEQYF.

This clonotype turned up a few times. The chain carries TRBV12-3 or TRBV12-4 and TRBJ2-5; unclear D gene. CDR3 length: 15 amino acids. Trimming removed 5 bases from V and 5 bases from J, with 18 bases in between. The CDR3, as DNA: TGTGCCAGCAGTCCAGAGACTCATACCTACGAGACCCAGTACTTC. Its translation is CASSPETHTYETQYF.

This clonotype was seen more than once but under ten times. The V gene is TRBV7-2, the J gene TRBJ2-2, with D uncertain. CDR1 and CDR2 from the germline V gene are SGHTA and FQGNSA. Trimming shortened V by 3 bases and J by 1 base, and 9 bases separated the two germline ends. The CDR3 extends over 15 amino acids. CDR3 nucleotide sequence: TGTGCCAGCAGCTTCTCTATTCTGAACACCGGGGAGCTGTTTTTT. Amino acids: CASSFSILNTGELFF.

CDR3 loop: CSATSSSGIYEQYF. CDR3 in DNA: TGCAGTGCTACATCATCTAGCGGGATTTACGAGCAGTACTTC. The V call is TRBV20-1, the J call TRBJ2-7; 9 nucleotides agree with TRBD2. Per the germline V gene, CDR1 is DFQATT and CDR2 is SNEGSKA (reference sequence). The CDR3 is 14 amino acids. V shed 4 bases and J 4 bases; nucleotides not matched to a gene: 8.